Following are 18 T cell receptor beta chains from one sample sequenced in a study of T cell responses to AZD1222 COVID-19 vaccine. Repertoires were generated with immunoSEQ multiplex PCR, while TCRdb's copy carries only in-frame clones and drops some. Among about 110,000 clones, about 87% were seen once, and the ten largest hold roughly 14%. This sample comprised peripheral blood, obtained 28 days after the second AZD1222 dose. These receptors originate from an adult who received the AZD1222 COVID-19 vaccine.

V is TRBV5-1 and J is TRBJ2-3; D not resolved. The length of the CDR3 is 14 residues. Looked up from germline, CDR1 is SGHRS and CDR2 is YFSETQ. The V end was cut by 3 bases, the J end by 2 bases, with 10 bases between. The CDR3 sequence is CASSSTPVTDTQYF. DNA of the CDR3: TGCGCCAGCAGCTCCACCCCAGTCACAGATACGCAGTATTTT.

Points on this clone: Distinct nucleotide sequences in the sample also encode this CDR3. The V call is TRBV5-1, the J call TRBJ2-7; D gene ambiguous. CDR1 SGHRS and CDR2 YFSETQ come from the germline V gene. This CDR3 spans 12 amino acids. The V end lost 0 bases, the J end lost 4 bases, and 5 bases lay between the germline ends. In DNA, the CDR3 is TGCGCCAGCAGCTTGGGGGGTTACGAGCAGTACTTC. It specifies CASSLGGYEQYF. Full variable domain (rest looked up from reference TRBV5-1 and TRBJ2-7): KAGVTQTPRYLIKTRGQQVTLSCSPISGHRSVSWYQQTPGQGLQFLFEYFSETQRNKGNFPGRFSGRQFSNSRSEMNVSTLELGDSALYLCASSLGGYEQYFGPGTRLTVT.

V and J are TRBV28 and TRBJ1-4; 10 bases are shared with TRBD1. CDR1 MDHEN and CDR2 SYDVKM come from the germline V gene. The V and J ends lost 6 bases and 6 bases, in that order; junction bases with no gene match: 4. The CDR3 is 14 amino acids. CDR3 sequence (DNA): TGTGCCAGCAGGACGGGACAGGGGTATGAAAAACTGTTTTTT. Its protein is CASRTGQGYEKLFF.

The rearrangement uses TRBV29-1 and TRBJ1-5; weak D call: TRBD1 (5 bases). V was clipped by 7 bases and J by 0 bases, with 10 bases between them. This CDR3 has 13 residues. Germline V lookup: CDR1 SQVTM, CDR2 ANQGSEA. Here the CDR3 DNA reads TGCAGCGCCCTGGGGGGTAGCAATCAGCCCCAGCATTTT. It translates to CSALGGSNQPQHF.

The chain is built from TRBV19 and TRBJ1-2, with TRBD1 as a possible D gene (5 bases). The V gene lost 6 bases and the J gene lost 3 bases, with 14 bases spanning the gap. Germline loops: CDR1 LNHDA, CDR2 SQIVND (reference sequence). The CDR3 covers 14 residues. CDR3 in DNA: TGTGCCAGTAGCCCCGCACAGGCCTACTATGGCTACACCTTC. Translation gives CASSPAQAYYGYTF.

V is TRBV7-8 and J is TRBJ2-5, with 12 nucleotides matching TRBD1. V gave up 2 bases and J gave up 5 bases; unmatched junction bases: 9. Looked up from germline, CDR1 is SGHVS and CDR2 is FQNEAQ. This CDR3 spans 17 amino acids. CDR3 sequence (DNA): TGTGCCAGCAGCTTAATCGGGGGACAGGGGGCTGCGGAGACCCAGTACTTC. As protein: CASSLIGGQGAAETQYF. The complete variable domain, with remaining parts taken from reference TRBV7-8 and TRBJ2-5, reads GAGVSQSPRYKVAKRGQDVALRCDPISGHVSLFWYQQALGQGPEFLTYFQNEAQLDKSGLPSDRFFAERPEGSVSTLKIQRTQQEDSAVYLCASSLIGGQGAAETQYFGPGTRLLVL.

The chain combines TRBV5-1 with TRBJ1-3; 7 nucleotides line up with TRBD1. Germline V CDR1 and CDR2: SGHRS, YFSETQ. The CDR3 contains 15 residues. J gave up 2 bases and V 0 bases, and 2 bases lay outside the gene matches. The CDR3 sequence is CASSLDGTAGNTIYF. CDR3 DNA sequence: TGCGCCAGCAGCTTGGATGGGACAGCTGGAAACACCATATATTTT.

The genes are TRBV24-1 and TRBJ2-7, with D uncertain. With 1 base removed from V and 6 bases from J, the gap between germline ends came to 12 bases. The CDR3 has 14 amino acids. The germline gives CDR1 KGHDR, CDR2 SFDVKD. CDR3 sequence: CATSDFRRVFEQYF. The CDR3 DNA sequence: TGTGCCACCAGTGATTTCAGACGGGTGTTCGAGCAGTACTTC.

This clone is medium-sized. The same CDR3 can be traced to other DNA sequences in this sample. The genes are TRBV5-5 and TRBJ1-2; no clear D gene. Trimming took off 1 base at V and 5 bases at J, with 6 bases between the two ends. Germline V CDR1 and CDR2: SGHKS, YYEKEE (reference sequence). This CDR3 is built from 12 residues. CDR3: CASSLSAYGYTF. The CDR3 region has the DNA TGTGCCAGCAGCTTGTCGGCTTATGGCTACACCTTC.

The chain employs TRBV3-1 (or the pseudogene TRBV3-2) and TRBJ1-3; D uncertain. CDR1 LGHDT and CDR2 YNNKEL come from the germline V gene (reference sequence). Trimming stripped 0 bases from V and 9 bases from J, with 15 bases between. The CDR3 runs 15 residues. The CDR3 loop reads CASSQDGVPGVTIYF. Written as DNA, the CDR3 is TGTGCCAGCAGCCAAGATGGGGTCCCCGGAGTCACCATATATTTT.

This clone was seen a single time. CDR3 protein: CASSHRDGPGNEQYF. CDR3 bases: TGTGCCAGCAGTCACCGGGACGGACCGGGGAACGAGCAGTACTTC. J is TRBJ2-7 and V is TRBV27; D is possibly TRBD1 or TRBD2 (5 bases each). CDR1 and CDR2 from the germline V gene are MNHEY and SMNVEV (reference sequence). Trimming left V 5 bases short and J 5 bases short, with 19 bases between. This CDR3 has 15 residues.

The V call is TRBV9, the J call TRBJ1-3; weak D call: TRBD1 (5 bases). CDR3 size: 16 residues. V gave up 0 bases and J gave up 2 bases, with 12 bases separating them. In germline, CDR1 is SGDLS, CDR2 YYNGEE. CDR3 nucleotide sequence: TGTGCCAGCAGCGTAGTCCAGGGCTTCACTGGAAACACCATATATTTT. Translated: CASSVVQGFTGNTIYF.

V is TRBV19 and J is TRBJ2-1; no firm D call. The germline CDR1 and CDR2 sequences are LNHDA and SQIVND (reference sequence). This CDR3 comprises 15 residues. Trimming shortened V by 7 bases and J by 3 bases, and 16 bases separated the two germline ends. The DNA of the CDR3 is TGTGCCAGTACCCCCCAAAGCCGGAACTACAATGAGCAGTTCTTC. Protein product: CASTPQSRNYNEQFF. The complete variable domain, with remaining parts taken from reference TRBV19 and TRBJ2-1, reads DGGITQSPKYLFRKEGQNVTLSCEQNLNHDAMYWYRQDPGQGLRLIYYSQIVNDFQKGDIAEGYSVSREKKESFPLTVTSAQKNPTAFYLCASTPQSRNYNEQFFGPGTRLTVL.

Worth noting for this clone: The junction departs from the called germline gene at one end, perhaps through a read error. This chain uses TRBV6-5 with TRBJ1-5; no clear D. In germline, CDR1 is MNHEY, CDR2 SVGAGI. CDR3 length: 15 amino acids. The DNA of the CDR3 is TGTGCCAGCAGTTACGGGTCTCCTAGCCATCAGCCCCAGCATTTT. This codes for CASSYGSPSHQPQHF.

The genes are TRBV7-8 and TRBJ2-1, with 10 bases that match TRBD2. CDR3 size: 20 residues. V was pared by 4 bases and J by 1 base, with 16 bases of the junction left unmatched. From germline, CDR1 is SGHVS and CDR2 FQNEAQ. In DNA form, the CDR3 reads TGTGCCAGCAGCTCGCCAAGTTCTAGCGGGAGACGAACATCCTACAATGAGCAGTTCTTC. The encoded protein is CASSSPSSSGRRTSYNEQFF.

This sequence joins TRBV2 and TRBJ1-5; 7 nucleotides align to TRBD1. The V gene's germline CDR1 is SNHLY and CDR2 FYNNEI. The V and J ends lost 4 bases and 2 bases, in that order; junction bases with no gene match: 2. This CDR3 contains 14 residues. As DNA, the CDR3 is TGTGCCAGCAGTGGGCAGGGGGGCAATCAGCCCCAGCATTTT. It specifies CASSGQGGNQPQHF.

The DNA for the CDR3 is TGTGCCAGCAGCCTCAAATCTGGGGGAGTGGAGCAGTACTTC. Translating it yields CASSLKSGGVEQYF. The chain joins TRBV7-9 to TRBJ2-7; D may correspond to TRBD1 or TRBD2 (5 bases each). CDR3 length: 14 residues. Germline-derived CDR1 and CDR2 are SEHNR and FQNEAQ (reference sequence). V shed 5 bases and J shed 7 bases, with 18 bases lying between them.

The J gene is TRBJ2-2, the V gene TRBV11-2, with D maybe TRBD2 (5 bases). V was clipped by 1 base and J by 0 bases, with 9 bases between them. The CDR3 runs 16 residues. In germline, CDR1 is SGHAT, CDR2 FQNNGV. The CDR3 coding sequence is TGTGCCAGCAGCTTAGCACGGGGATCGAACACCGGGGAGCTGTTTTTT. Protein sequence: CASSLARGSNTGELFF.